This T cell receptor beta chain came from a study of shared clonotypes between healthy human individuals. Study conclusions and caveats: The diversity represented, both genetic and in exposure history, was limited by few donors. Clonotype sharing levels among donors were expected to vary with sequencing depth. Apart from blood, nothing was sampled; tissue repertoires likely differ.

The repertoire was sequenced with immunoSEQ multiplex PCR; TCRdb's copy has only in-frame clones and lacks some. The sample yields around 2.1 million clones, roughly 91% seen once. Positively selected for CCR7, the CD45RO-negative cells used as naive CD8 cells excluded terminally differentiated effector memory CD45RA+ cells. V was clipped by 0 bases and J by 5 bases; unmatched bases: 13. The CDR3 has 18 amino acids. CDR1 and CDR2 (germline): SGDLS, YYNGEE. Comment on this clone: Its antigen is as yet unknown.

The specimen was naive CD8+ T cells from PBMCs. The sequence was obtained from a man aged 18 to 35 in good health. Some clones in this sample may be carry-over from other donors' samples. This sequence joins TRBV9 and TRBJ2-1; 8 bases map to TRBD2. The CDR3 region is CASSVGAGREYQNNEQFF. The CDR3, as DNA: TGTGCCAGCAGCGTAGGCGCCGGGAGGGAGTATCAGAACAATGAGCAGTTCTTC.